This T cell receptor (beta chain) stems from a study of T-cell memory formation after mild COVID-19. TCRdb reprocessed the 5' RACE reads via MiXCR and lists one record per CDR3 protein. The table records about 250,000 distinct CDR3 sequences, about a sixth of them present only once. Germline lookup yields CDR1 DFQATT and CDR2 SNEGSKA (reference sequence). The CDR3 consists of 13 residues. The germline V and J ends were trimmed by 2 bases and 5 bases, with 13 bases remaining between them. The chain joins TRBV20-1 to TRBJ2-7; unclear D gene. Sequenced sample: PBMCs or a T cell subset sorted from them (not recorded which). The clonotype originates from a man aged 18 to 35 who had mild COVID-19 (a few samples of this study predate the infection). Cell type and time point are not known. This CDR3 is CSARRLGRDEQYF. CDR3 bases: TGCAGTGCTAGAAGACTGGGCCGGGACGAGCAGTACTTC.